This TCR beta chain was documented in a study of blood T cell repertoires in COVID-19. Study in general: Specimens from acute and convalescent COVID-19 originated in the United States, Italy and Spain. PBMCs, B-cell-depleted T cells, or T cells were the source of the cDNA or gDNA that made up the material.

How the authors handled the data: Amplification with reference gene primers provided the estimates of nucleated cell counts. This table comes from immunoSEQ multiplex PCR, and its TCRdb copy is limited to in-frame clones, with some not included. Clone size and the V and J calls come from that table; the DNA yielded D and trimming. The table has some 670,000 clones, about nine tenths seen once; the top ten hold roughly 0.26%. Trimming left V 5 bases short and J 3 bases short, with 14 bases between. The CDR3 is 15 residues long. Per the germline V gene, CDR1 is MNHEY and CDR2 is SVGAGI. This clonotype was sampled from a young woman with acute or convalescent COVID-19. Sample: peripheral blood. The rearrangement joins TRBV6-5 to TRBJ1-5; D might be TRBD1 (6 bases). In DNA, the CDR3 is TGTGCCAGCAGTCAGGTCTGGGGGCTCAATCAGCCCCAGCATTTT. It codes for CASSQVWGLNQPQHF.